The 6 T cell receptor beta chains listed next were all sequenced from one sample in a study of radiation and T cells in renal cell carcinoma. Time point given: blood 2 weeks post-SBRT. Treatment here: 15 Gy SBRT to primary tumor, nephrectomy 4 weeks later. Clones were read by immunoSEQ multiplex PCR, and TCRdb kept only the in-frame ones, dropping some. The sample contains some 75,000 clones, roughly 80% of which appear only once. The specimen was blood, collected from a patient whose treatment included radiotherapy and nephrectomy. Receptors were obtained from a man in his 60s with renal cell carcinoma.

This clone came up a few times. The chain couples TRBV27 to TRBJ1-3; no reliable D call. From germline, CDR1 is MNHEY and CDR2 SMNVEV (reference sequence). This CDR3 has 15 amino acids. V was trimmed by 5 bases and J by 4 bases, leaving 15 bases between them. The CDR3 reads CASSALVSPGNTIYF. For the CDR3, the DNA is TGTGCCAGCAGTGCCCTCGTATCCCCGGGAAACACCATATATTTT.

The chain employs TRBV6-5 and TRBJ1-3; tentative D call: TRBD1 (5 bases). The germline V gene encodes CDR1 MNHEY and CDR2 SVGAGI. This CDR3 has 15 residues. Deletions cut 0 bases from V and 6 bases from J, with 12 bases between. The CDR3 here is CASSYSAGPQNTIYF. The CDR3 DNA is TGTGCCAGCAGTTACTCGGCAGGGCCTCAAAACACCATATATTTT.

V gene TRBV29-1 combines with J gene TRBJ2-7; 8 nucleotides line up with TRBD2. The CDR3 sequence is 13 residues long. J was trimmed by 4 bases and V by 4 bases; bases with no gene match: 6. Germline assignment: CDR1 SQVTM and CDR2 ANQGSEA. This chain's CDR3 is CSVGAGREYEQYF. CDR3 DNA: TGCAGCGTTGGGGCCGGGAGGGAATACGAGCAGTACTTC.

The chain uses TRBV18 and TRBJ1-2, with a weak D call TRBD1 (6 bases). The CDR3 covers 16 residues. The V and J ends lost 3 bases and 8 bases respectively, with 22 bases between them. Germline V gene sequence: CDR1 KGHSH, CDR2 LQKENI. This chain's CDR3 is CASSPRREQGMGGYTF. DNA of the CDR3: TGTGCCAGCTCACCCCGAAGAGAACAGGGAATGGGCGGCTACACCTTC.

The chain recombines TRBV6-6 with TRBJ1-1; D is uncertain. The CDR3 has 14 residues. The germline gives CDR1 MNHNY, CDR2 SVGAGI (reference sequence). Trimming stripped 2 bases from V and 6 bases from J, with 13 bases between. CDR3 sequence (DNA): TGTGCCAGCAGTTACGGGCCACCGATGCCTGAAGCTTTCTTT. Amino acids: CASSYGPPMPEAFF.

The CDR3 coding sequence is TGTGCCAGCAGCTCTCGAGGGGCCAACACAGATACGCAGTATTTT. Translating gives CASSSRGANTDTQYF. The chain recombines TRBV7-9 with TRBJ2-3; D may be TRBD1 or TRBD2 (5 bases each). Trimming cost V 4 bases and J 2 bases, with 13 bases left between them. The germline V gene encodes CDR1 SEHNR and CDR2 FQNEAQ (reference sequence). The CDR3 is made up of 15 amino acids.